This T cell receptor (beta chain) was recorded in a study of blood T cells in healthy people across ages. Findings and limits, study-wide: While age rose, TCR beta diversity per million T cells dropped in a roughly linear way.

With respect to this clonotype: Antigen specificity is unknown.

It was with a sample-barcoded 5' primer and a J-beta primer mix that a second PCR of roughly 6 to 12 cycles was run. Every molecule of cDNA carried a tag from a template-switch adaptor with 12 random nucleotides. TCRdb passed the 5' RACE reads through MiXCR, listing each CDR3 protein once. The sample comprises 950,000 to 1,200,000 distinct CDR3 sequences, about two fifths of which are singletons, and around 13% rests with the top ten. The CDR3 extends over 14 amino acids. Germline assignment: CDR1 SGHRS and CDR2 YFSETQ. Trimming took 0 bases from V and 0 from J, leaving 7 bases between them. Ranging in age from about 6 to 100, the donors were healthy Caucasian individuals from Russia.

The rearrangement joins TRBV5-1 to TRBJ2-7; D is undetermined. The sequenced sample consisted of blood. The sequence was collected from a man between 18 and 29 years old in good health. DNA of the CDR3: TGCGCCAGCAGCTTGGTGGCAGGCTCCTACGAGCAGTACTTC. It specifies CASSLVAGSYEQYF.